What follows are 21 T cell receptor beta chains derived from one specimen sequenced in a study of identical twins. One entry per CDR3 protein results from TCRdb running MiXCR on the 5' RACE reads. Here the sample spans around 650,000 distinct CDR3 sequences, about 7% being singletons. This same sample was also part of a study on yellow fever vaccine responses in identical twins.

Sequencing used PBMCs. These receptors all come from a woman between 18 and 30 years old in good health.

This clonotype came up a few times. The chain combines TRBV5-1 with TRBJ1-1; tentatively, D is TRBD1 (6 bases). This CDR3 has 16 amino acids. The ends were cut back, 5 bases at V and 0 bases at J, with 17 bases in the middle. CDR1 is SGHRS and CDR2 is YFSETQ in the germline V gene. The CDR3, as DNA: TGCGCCAGCAGACGGGGGGCGGGGGCCTTGAACACTGAAGCTTTCTTT. This codes for CASRRGAGALNTEAFF.

This clonotype showed up many times. This chain joins TRBV5-1 and TRBJ1-3, with 10 nucleotides matching TRBD1. V lost 4 bases, J lost 0 bases, and 4 bases stayed unmatched. The CDR3 totals 16 residues. CDR1 is SGHRS, CDR2 YFSETQ, per germline. For the CDR3, the DNA is TGCGCCAGCAGCCTCGGGACAGGGGTCTCTGGAAACACCATATATTTT. Amino acid sequence: CASSLGTGVSGNTIYF.

This clonotype was observed many times. V is TRBV7-7 and J is TRBJ2-2, with TRBD2 as a possible D gene (6 bases). V was trimmed by 4 bases and J by 1 base, leaving 7 bases between them. This CDR3 spans 14 amino acids. Germline CDR1 reads SSHAT; CDR2 reads FNYEAQ (reference sequence). The CDR3 loop is CASSSGVNTGELFF. The CDR3 nucleotides are TGTGCCAGCAGCTCGGGGGTGAACACCGGGGAGCTGTTTTTT. The full variable domain, completed using reference TRBV7-7 and TRBJ2-2, is GAGVSQSPRYKVTKRGQDVTLRCDPISSHATLYWYQQALGQGPEFLTYFNYEAQPDKSGLPSDRFSAERPEGSISTLTIQRTEQRDSAMYRCASSSGVNTGELFFGEGSRLTVL.

This clonotype was seen repeatedly, ten times or more. The gene calls are TRBV15 and TRBJ1-5; no reliable D call. This CDR3 has 12 amino acids. CDR1 is LNHNV and CDR2 is YYDKDF in the germline V gene (reference sequence). Trimming left V 3 bases short and J 5 bases short, with 5 bases between. CDR3 amino acids: CATSRTDQPQHF. For the CDR3, the DNA is TGTGCCACCAGCAGGACCGATCAGCCCCAGCATTTT. Full variable domain (missing parts from reference TRBV15 and TRBJ1-5): DAMVIQNPRYQVTQFGKPVTLSCSQTLNHNVMYWYQQKSSQAPKLLFHYYDKDFNNEADTPDNFQSRRPNTSFCFLDIRSPGLGDTAMYLCATSRTDQPQHFGDGTRLSIL.

This clonotype has just a few counts. The chain links TRBV7-9 to TRBJ2-1; D is uncertain. Germline V gene lookup returns CDR1 SEHNR and CDR2 FQNEAQ (reference sequence). Trimming pared 1 base from V and 4 bases from J, leaving 14 bases between. CDR3 length: 16 residues. This chain's CDR3 is CASSLEAPTSYNEQFF. Written as DNA, the CDR3 is TGTGCCAGCAGCTTAGAGGCCCCAACCTCTTACAATGAGCAGTTCTTC.

This clonotype was detected many times. The rearrangement joins TRBV12-3 or TRBV12-4 to TRBJ2-2; TRBD1 matches 8 bases. V was pared by 7 bases and J by 4 bases, with 11 bases of the junction left unmatched. The CDR3 extends over 16 amino acids. The CDR3 loop reads CASTIGDRRLTGELFF. The CDR3 coding sequence is TGTGCCAGCACCATAGGGGACAGGAGACTCACCGGGGAGCTGTTTTTT.

The rearrangement links TRBV3-1 to TRBJ2-6; perhaps TRBD1 as D (6 bases). Germline V lookup: CDR1 LGHDT, CDR2 YNNKEL (reference sequence). This CDR3 is built from 17 residues. Trimming cost V 7 bases and J 1 base, with 17 bases left between them. CDR3 sequence: CASTKDRFTSGANVLTF. The CDR3 nucleotides are TGTGCCAGCACAAAGGACAGATTTACGTCTGGGGCCAACGTCCTGACTTTC.

This clonotype was seen at least ten times. The CDR3 nucleotides read TGTGCCATCAGTGGTGGACTAGCGGACACCTACGAGCAGTACTTC. This translates into CAISGGLADTYEQYF. The chain employs TRBV10-3 and TRBJ2-7; TRBD2 agrees at 10 bases. The CDR3 length is 15 residues. V lost 4 bases and J lost 2; bases outside the gene matches: 5. Per germline, CDR1 ENHRY and CDR2 SYGVKD.

Ten or more counts support this clonotype. This chain links TRBV5-1 with TRBJ2-1; D ambiguous. Trimming took off 4 bases at V and 7 bases at J, with 9 bases between the two ends. This CDR3 is built from 12 residues. Germline loops: CDR1 SGHRS, CDR2 YFSETQ. CDR3: CASSIPPNEQFF. The CDR3 DNA follows: TGCGCCAGCAGCATCCCCCCGAATGAGCAGTTCTTC.

This chain links TRBV20-1 with TRBJ2-1, with 7 bases matching TRBD2. V shed 1 base and J 4 bases; nucleotides not matched to a gene: 4. The CDR3 has 14 amino acids. Germline CDR1 DFQATT, CDR2 SNEGSKA (reference sequence). The chain's CDR3 is CSARGRERYNEQFF. The CDR3 DNA follows: TGCAGTGCTAGAGGGCGGGAGAGGTACAATGAGCAGTTCTTC.

This chain links TRBV28 with TRBJ1-2; D remains unclear. Germline assignment: CDR1 MDHEN and CDR2 SYDVKM. Trimming cost V 6 bases and J 3 bases, with 5 bases left between them. The CDR3 totals 11 residues. This CDR3 is CASRPDYGYTF. CDR3 bases: TGTGCCAGCAGGCCTGACTATGGCTACACCTTC.

The chain combines TRBV12-3 or TRBV12-4 with TRBJ1-1; 7 positions agree with TRBD1. This CDR3 is built from 13 residues. The V gene end was trimmed by 7 bases and the J gene end by 6 bases; junction bases not matched to a gene: 8. The CDR3 spells CASKLKGASEAFF. CDR3 coding DNA: TGTGCCAGCAAACTGAAGGGGGCCTCTGAAGCTTTCTTT.

This clonotype was seen ten or more times. The rearrangement joins TRBV12-3 or TRBV12-4 to TRBJ2-3, with D unresolved. V lost 10 bases to trimming and J lost 5 bases, with 7 bases between them. The CDR3 loop spans 10 amino acids. The CDR3 DNA sequence: TGTGCCACCCAACAAGATACGCAGTATTTT. Its translation is CATQQDTQYF.

This clonotype was seen repeatedly, ten times or more. The rearrangement links TRBV20-1 to TRBJ1-4; no clear D. V was clipped by 6 bases and J by 4 bases, with 21 bases between them. The CDR3 is 16 residues long. CDR1 DFQATT and CDR2 SNEGSKA come from the germline V gene (reference sequence). In DNA form, the CDR3 reads TGCAGTGCGATCCTCCGGGAGTACAACTATAATGAAAAACTGTTTTTT. Amino acids: CSAILREYNYNEKLFF.

This clonotype was seen more than once but under ten times. The chain has TRBV19 and TRBJ2-2; D is possibly TRBD1 (6 bases). The CDR3 extends over 17 amino acids. Per germline, CDR1 LNHDA and CDR2 SQIVND (reference sequence). V was trimmed by 4 bases and J by 2 bases, leaving 17 bases between them. The CDR3 loop reads CASSKSRDKINTGELFF. CDR3 sequence (DNA): TGTGCCAGTAGTAAGTCCCGGGACAAGATAAACACCGGGGAGCTGTTTTTT.

This clonotype was seen a few times. The chain employs TRBV27 and TRBJ2-7; TRBD1 matches at 8 bases. The germline CDR1 and CDR2 sequences are MNHEY and SMNVEV (reference sequence). Losses at the gene ends were 5 bases for V and 2 bases for J; bases not matched to a gene: 8. This CDR3 contains 15 residues. The CDR3 loop reads CASSMTGALAYEQYF. The CDR3 DNA reads as TGTGCCAGCAGTATGACAGGGGCCCTAGCCTACGAGCAGTACTTC.

V and J are TRBV7-2 and TRBJ2-1; unclear D gene. V shed 5 bases and J shed 4 bases, with 9 bases lying between them. This CDR3 contains 13 residues. Germline V gives CDR1 SGHTA, CDR2 FQGNSA. The CDR3 is CASSSNWYNEQFF. The DNA for the CDR3 is TGTGCCAGCAGCAGTAACTGGTACAATGAGCAGTTCTTC.

This clonotype was recorded many times. The genes are TRBV5-6 and TRBJ1-1, with 7 bases that match TRBD1. Germline assignment: CDR1 SGHDT and CDR2 YYEEEE. J lost 4 bases, V lost 1 base, and 7 bases had no gene match. The CDR3 covers 15 residues. The CDR3 DNA reads TGTGCCAGCAGCTTGTTGAAGGGGGCGATCACTGAAGCTTTCTTT. Translating gives CASSLLKGAITEAFF. The full variable domain, rest sourced from reference TRBV5-6 and TRBJ1-1, is DAGVTQSPTHLIKTRGQQVTLRCSPKSGHDTVSWYQQALGQGPQFIFQYYEEEERQRGNFPDRFSGHQFPNYSSELNVNALLLGDSALYLCASSLLKGAITEAFFGQGTRLTVV.

This chain joins TRBV5-1 and TRBJ2-1; D perhaps matches TRBD1 (6 bases). Between the trimmed V and J ends, which lost 3 bases and 4 bases, there was a span of 11 bases. This CDR3 region has 14 residues. Looked up from germline, CDR1 is SGHRS and CDR2 is YFSETQ. CDR3 DNA sequence: TGCGCCAGCAGCTCCGGGACACTTTACAATGAGCAGTTCTTC. It codes for CASSSGTLYNEQFF.

This clonotype appeared many times. The chain is built from TRBV7-2 and TRBJ2-1; TRBD2 is a possible D gene (5 bases). This CDR3 contains 13 residues. The germline V gene encodes CDR1 SGHTA and CDR2 FQGNSA. The ends were cut back, 2 bases at V and 12 bases at J, with 14 bases in the middle. CDR3: CASSLLAPAGQFF. CDR3 in DNA: TGTGCCAGCAGCTTACTGGCCCCGGCGGGGCAGTTCTTC.

V and J are TRBV12-3 or TRBV12-4 and TRBJ2-2; D is unresolved. V dropped 3 bases and J dropped 7 bases, with 12 bases sitting between them. The CDR3 loop spans 14 amino acids. DNA of the CDR3: TGTGCCAGCAGTTTGGGTGGCGTGAACGGGGAGCTGTTTTTT. Translating gives CASSLGGVNGELFF.